The T cell receptor (beta chain) under discussion was sequenced for a study of T cell changes during pregnancy in multiple sclerosis. CDR1 and CDR2 (germline): SGHRS, YFSETQ. Trimming took off 0 bases at V and 4 bases at J, with 7 bases between the two ends. CDR3 length equals 13 residues. TCRdb keeps only in-frame clones here, not all; method: immunoSEQ multiplex PCR. This table holds about 42,000 clones, 75% to 95% found once. This sample comprised CD4+ T cells from peripheral blood mononuclear cells, obtained after pregnancy. The origin of this receptor is a female donor in good health, enrolled as a control in a pregnancy study. This chain links TRBV5-1 with TRBJ2-5; D remains unclear. The CDR3 reads CASSLGAGETQYF. In DNA, the CDR3 is TGCGCCAGCAGCTTGGGGGCCGGAGAGACCCAGTACTTC.